Shown below are 31 T cell receptor beta chains from a single sample sequenced in a study of control samples from healthy donors and cancer patients. TCRdb keeps only in-frame clones here, not all; method: immunoSEQ multiplex PCR. The sample shows some 150,000 clones, approximately 94% of them seen only once. The sample comprised blood. These receptor sequences come from a man in his forties in good health.

This clone was detected only once. V usage is TRBV30 and J usage is TRBJ2-7; TRBD1 agrees at 7 bases. This CDR3 has 13 amino acids. V shed 5 bases, J shed 3 bases, and the junction held 7 bases outside the gene matches. Germline V CDR1 and CDR2: GTSNPN, SVGIG (reference sequence). The CDR3 region is CAWVRDSNYEQYF. CDR3 coding DNA: TGTGCCTGGGTACGGGACAGTAACTACGAGCAGTACTTC.

This chain uses TRBV24-1 with TRBJ2-3; weak D call: TRBD2 (6 bases). Per the germline V gene, CDR1 is KGHDR and CDR2 is SFDVKD. This CDR3 has 18 amino acids. The V end lost 3 bases, the J end lost 0 bases, and 18 bases lay between the germline ends. CDR3 region: CATSDPRRSGTSTDTQYF. DNA for the CDR3: TGTGCCACCAGTGATCCTCGTCGGTCGGGGACTAGCACAGATACGCAGTATTTT.

V gene TRBV6-2 or TRBV6-3 combines with J gene TRBJ1-5; 7 bases are shared with TRBD1. J gave up 2 bases and V 4 bases, and 2 bases lay outside the gene matches. The CDR3 sequence is 14 residues long. Germline lookup yields CDR1 MNHEY and CDR2 SVGEGT. As DNA, the CDR3 is TGTGCCAGCAGTTCTACAGGGGGCAATCAGCCCCAGCATTTT. Amino acid sequence: CASSSTGGNQPQHF.

The gene calls are TRBV14 and TRBJ2-7; perhaps TRBD2 as D (5 bases). Per the germline V gene, CDR1 is SGHDN and CDR2 is FVKESK. This CDR3 is 14 amino acids long. Deletions cut 3 bases from V and 0 bases from J, with 9 bases between. The CDR3 coding sequence is TGTGCCAGCAGCCATGGACGGGGCTCCTACGAGCAGTACTTC. As protein: CASSHGRGSYEQYF.

This rearrangement joins TRBV15 to TRBJ1-4; TRBD1 agrees at 8 bases. V lost 1 base and J lost 2; bases outside the gene matches: 9. This CDR3 contains 18 residues. Per the germline V gene, CDR1 is LNHNV and CDR2 is YYDKDF (reference sequence). Here the CDR3 reads CATSRGTGGRSTNEKLFF. The DNA of the CDR3 is TGTGCCACCAGCAGAGGAACAGGGGGAAGGTCTACTAATGAAAAACTGTTTTTT. Using reference TRBV15 and TRBJ1-4 for the parts outside the CDR3, the full variable domain is DAMVIQNPRYQVTQFGKPVTLSCSQTLNHNVMYWYQQKSSQAPKLLFHYYDKDFNNEADTPDNFQSRRPNTSFCFLDIRSPGLGDTAMYLCATSRGTGGRSTNEKLFFGSGTQLSVL.

The count of this clone is one. This chain links TRBV9 with TRBJ2-3; 8 nucleotides align to TRBD1. The CDR3 consists of 15 residues. V gave up 1 base and J gave up 1 base; unmatched junction bases: 2. Germline CDR1 reads SGDLS; CDR2 reads YYNGEE. In DNA form, the CDR3 reads TGTGCCAGCAGCGTAAAGACAGGGGGCACAGATACGCAGTATTTT. This codes for CASSVKTGGTDTQYF. Drawing the rest from reference TRBV9 and TRBJ2-3, the complete variable domain is DSGVTQTPKHLITATGQRVTLRCSPRSGDLSVYWYQQSLDQGLQFLIQYYNGEERAKGNILERFSAQQFPDLHSELNLSSLELGDSALYFCASSVKTGGTDTQYFGPGTRLTVL.

The chain has TRBV5-4 and TRBJ1-1, with 11 nucleotides matching TRBD1. This CDR3 has 15 residues. CDR1 is SGHNT, CDR2 YYREEE, per germline (reference sequence). J lost 4 bases, V lost 6 bases, and 8 bases had no gene match. The CDR3 DNA reads as TGTGCCAGCAAACGGGACAGGGGGGTTGGCACTGAAGCTTTCTTT. Its protein product is CASKRDRGVGTEAFF.

The chain employs TRBV11-2 and TRBJ2-1; 9 bases align to TRBD2. Germline V gene lookup returns CDR1 SGHAT and CDR2 FQNNGV. The CDR3 totals 14 residues. Trimming cost V 3 bases and J 7 bases; bases outside gene matches: 4. CDR3 in amino acids: CASSFSAGGNEQFF. CDR3 DNA: TGTGCCAGCAGCTTTTCGGCGGGGGGGAATGAGCAGTTCTTC. The complete variable domain, with remaining parts taken from reference TRBV11-2 and TRBJ2-1, reads EAGVAQSPRYKIIEKRQSVAFWCNPISGHATLYWYQQILGQGPKLLIQFQNNGVVDDSQLPKDRFSAERLKGVDSTLKIQPAKLEDSAVYLCASSFSAGGNEQFFGPGTRLTVL.

The gene calls are TRBV10-2 and TRBJ2-7; D is uncertain. The CDR3 sequence is 12 residues long. CDR1 WSHSY and CDR2 SAAADI come from the germline V gene. V lost 3 bases, J lost 5 bases, and 8 bases lay in between. In nucleotides, the CDR3 is TGCGCCAGCAGTGAAGTGACAAACGAGCAGTACTTC. Translation: CASSEVTNEQYF.

This sequence joins TRBV6-2 or TRBV6-3 and TRBJ1-1; D gene unclear. Trimming cost V 6 bases and J 4 bases, with 6 bases left between them. The CDR3 consists of 11 residues. Germline V gene lookup returns CDR1 MNHEY and CDR2 SVGEGT. CDR3 residues: CASSPATEAFF. The CDR3 DNA sequence: TGTGCCAGCAGCCCGGCCACTGAAGCTTTCTTT.

V is TRBV30 and J is TRBJ1-5; D uncertain. Germline V lookup: CDR1 GTSNPN, CDR2 SVGIG (reference sequence). The CDR3 has 13 amino acids. Trimming took 2 bases from V and 3 from J, leaving 8 bases between them. The CDR3 sequence: CAWSRGPNQPQHF. The CDR3 DNA sequence: TGTGCCTGGAGTCGAGGTCCCAATCAGCCCCAGCATTTT. Variable domain in full (rest from reference TRBV30 and TRBJ1-5): SQTIHQWPATLVQPVGSPLSLECTVEGTSNPNLYWYRQAAGRGLQLLFYSVGIGQISSEVPQNLSASRPQDRQFILSSKKLLLSDSGFYLCAWSRGPNQPQHFGDGTRLSIL.

CDR3 bases: TGTGCCAGCCAACCGGCTCAGGGGAAGGACGGGGAGCTGTTTTTT. Translation gives CASQPAQGKDGELFF. V usage is TRBV7-8 and J usage is TRBJ2-2; TRBD1 might be the D (6 bases). V was pared by 8 bases and J by 7 bases, with 20 bases between. This CDR3 spans 15 amino acids. Germline CDR1 SGHVS, CDR2 FQNEAQ. Full variable domain (rest looked up from reference TRBV7-8 and TRBJ2-2): GAGVSQSPRYKVAKRGQDVALRCDPISGHVSLFWYQQALGQGPEFLTYFQNEAQLDKSGLPSDRFFAERPEGSVSTLKIQRTQQEDSAVYLCASQPAQGKDGELFFGEGSRLTVL.

The gene calls are TRBV14 and TRBJ1-2, with D perhaps TRBD1 (6 bases). CDR1 and CDR2 (germline): SGHDN, FVKESK. V was shortened by 0 bases and J by 3 bases, with 11 bases between the two germline ends. The CDR3 consists of 15 residues. CDR3 protein: CASSQDSRGHYGYTF. The CDR3 coding sequence is TGTGCCAGCAGCCAAGATTCCCGGGGGCACTATGGCTACACCTTC.

The J gene is TRBJ1-1, the V gene TRBV28, with TRBD1 as a possible D gene (6 bases). V was clipped by 7 bases and J by 4 bases, with 16 bases between them. CDR3 length equals 14 residues. Germline V gene sequence: CDR1 MDHEN, CDR2 SYDVKM. The CDR3 bases are TGTGCCAGCATCAAACAGAGGGGGATCACTGAAGCTTTCTTT. This sequence encodes CASIKQRGITEAFF.

The rearrangement uses TRBV27 and TRBJ2-1; 15 nucleotides line up with TRBD2. Losses at the gene ends were 1 base for V and 9 bases for J; bases not matched to a gene: 16. Germline V gene lookup returns CDR1 MNHEY and CDR2 SMNVEV (reference sequence). The CDR3 is 20 residues long. The CDR3 sequence is CASSLYSLGLAGGPSGEQFF. The DNA for the CDR3 is TGTGCCAGCAGTTTATATTCCCTAGGACTAGCGGGGGGGCCTTCGGGTGAGCAGTTCTTC.

This clone was seen only a few times. The genes are TRBV4-1 and TRBJ1-5; 10 bases are a match to TRBD1. Trimming removed 2 bases from V and 6 bases from J; junction bases left unmatched: 4. The CDR3 length is 15 residues. In germline, CDR1 is MGHRA, CDR2 YSYEKL. The CDR3 region has the DNA TGCGCCAGCAGCCAACGAGACAGGGGGCTTCAGCCCCAGCATTTT. Its protein is CASSQRDRGLQPQHF.

The V call is TRBV4-3, the J call TRBJ2-3; 11 bases fit TRBD2. J gave up 4 bases and V 3 bases, and 12 bases lay outside the gene matches. This CDR3 is built from 18 residues. The germline V gene encodes CDR1 LGHNA and CDR2 YSLEER. The CDR3 DNA reads TGCGCCAGCAGCCAGGGTACTCGACTAGCGGGGTGGGCAGATACGCAGTATTTT. As protein: CASSQGTRLAGWADTQYF.

The rearrangement uses TRBV12-3 or TRBV12-4 and TRBJ1-5; D gene uncertain. The germline V and J ends were trimmed by 5 bases and 5 bases, with 7 bases remaining between them. There are 12 residues in the CDR3. The CDR3 nucleotides read TGTGCCAGCAGTCCCGAATATCAGCCCCAGCATTTT. It encodes CASSPEYQPQHF.

The J gene is TRBJ2-1, the V gene TRBV19; D not resolved. Germline V lookup: CDR1 LNHDA, CDR2 SQIVND (reference sequence). Between the trimmed V and J ends, which lost 8 bases and 1 base, there was a span of 15 bases. This CDR3 is 15 amino acids long. In DNA form, the CDR3 reads TGTGCCAGTGGGGTGGTTTGGCCTTCCTACAATGAGCAGTTCTTC. It specifies CASGVVWPSYNEQFF.

This chain links TRBV4-2 with TRBJ2-5, with TRBD2 matching over 7 bases. Trimming took 4 bases from V and 2 from J; bases not matched to a gene: 19. Germline V gives CDR1 LGHNA, CDR2 YNFKEQ. CDR3 length: 19 residues. CDR3 protein: CASSPLTGVGEGLQETQYF. In DNA form, the CDR3 reads TGTGCCAGCAGCCCCCTCACCGGGGTAGGGGAGGGACTACAAGAGACCCAGTACTTC.

The chain employs TRBV7-9 and TRBJ1-1; no reliable D call. The CDR3 loop spans 13 amino acids. Trimming stripped 5 bases from V and 5 bases from J, with 12 bases between. The germline V gene encodes CDR1 SEHNR and CDR2 FQNEAQ (reference sequence). CDR3 loop: CASSRVGVTEAFF. As DNA, the CDR3 is TGTGCCAGCAGCCGTGTCGGGGTAACTGAAGCTTTCTTT.

J is TRBJ1-1 and V is TRBV6-6; TRBD1 matches 8 bases. The germline gives CDR1 MNHNY, CDR2 SVGAGI (reference sequence). This CDR3 contains 15 residues. J gave up 1 base and V 0 bases, and 1 base lay outside the gene matches. The CDR3 nucleotides read TGTGCCAGCAGTTACTCCGGGACAGGGAACACTGAAGCTTTCTTT. Residues: CASSYSGTGNTEAFF.

The V call is TRBV7-9, the J call TRBJ1-2; 8 nucleotides align to TRBD1. The CDR3 runs to 15 residues. CDR1 SEHNR and CDR2 FQNEAQ come from the germline V gene (reference sequence). V was pared by 4 bases and J by 6 bases, with 10 bases of the junction left unmatched. CDR3 protein: CASSSYPGQGHGYTF. Written as DNA, the CDR3 is TGTGCCAGCAGCTCCTACCCCGGACAGGGTCATGGCTACACCTTC.

The rearrangement uses TRBV6-4 and TRBJ2-3; the D gene could be TRBD1 or TRBD2 (5 bases each). This CDR3 is built from 13 residues. Germline V gives CDR1 MRHNA, CDR2 SNTAGT. V lost 3 bases and J lost 3, with 7 bases in between. The DNA of the CDR3 is TGTGCCAGCAGTGAAGGGACGACAGATACGCAGTATTTT. Its translation is CASSEGTTDTQYF.

In DNA, the CDR3 is TGCAGTGCTAGAAAGGATACGCAGTATTTT. Amino acid sequence: CSARKDTQYF. The chain couples TRBV20-1 to TRBJ2-3, with D uncertain. V dropped 2 bases and J dropped 6 bases, with 3 bases sitting between them. The V gene's germline CDR1 is DFQATT and CDR2 SNEGSKA (reference sequence). There are 10 residues in the CDR3.

V is TRBV27 and J is TRBJ1-5; 11 bases are shared with TRBD1. This CDR3 has 16 amino acids. Germline V gives CDR1 MNHEY, CDR2 SMNVEV (reference sequence). After removal of 1 base from V and 4 bases from J, the junction contained 3 bases not matched to a gene. CDR3 in amino acids: CASSLWGTGGNQPQHF. In nucleotides, the CDR3 is TGTGCCAGCAGTTTATGGGGGACAGGGGGAAATCAGCCCCAGCATTTT.

The chain is built from TRBV6-5 and TRBJ1-4; 9 nucleotides match TRBD1. V was pared by 5 bases and J by 7 bases, with 8 bases of the junction left unmatched. The CDR3 length is 15 residues. CDR1 and CDR2 from the germline V gene are MNHEY and SVGAGI. Written as DNA, the CDR3 is TGTGCCAGCAGTCCGACAGGGGGATCGGGTGAAAAACTGTTTTTT. This sequence encodes CASSPTGGSGEKLFF.

The V call is TRBV6-2 or TRBV6-3, the J call TRBJ2-3; D gene unclear. The germline gives CDR1 MNHEY, CDR2 SVGEGT. Trimming removed 3 bases from V and 0 bases from J, with 16 bases in between. This CDR3 contains 17 residues. CDR3: CASSYGQLSLSTDTQYF. The DNA for the CDR3 is TGTGCCAGCAGTTATGGGCAGCTCTCCCTTAGCACAGATACGCAGTATTTT.

CDR3 loop: CASSYTQGQMNTEAFF. CDR3 in DNA: TGTGCCAGCTCGTACACTCAGGGACAGATGAACACTGAAGCTTTCTTT. The V call is TRBV18, the J call TRBJ1-1, with TRBD1 identical over 7 bases. The germline V gene has CDR1 KGHSH and CDR2 LQKENI. J lost 0 bases, V lost 6 bases, and 10 bases had no gene match. This CDR3 spans 16 amino acids.

The chain is built from TRBV28 and TRBJ2-3, with 8 bases lining up with TRBD1. This CDR3 contains 15 residues. CDR1 is MDHEN, CDR2 SYDVKM, per germline. V dropped 3 bases and J dropped 4; count of bases not matched to a gene: 6. The CDR3 sequence is CASSFTRGLADTQYF. The CDR3 DNA reads as TGTGCCAGCAGTTTCACCAGGGGGCTTGCAGATACGCAGTATTTT.

The chain recombines TRBV5-1 with TRBJ1-5; D unresolved. CDR1 and CDR2 from the germline V gene are SGHRS and YFSETQ. The CDR3 extends over 14 amino acids. V was shortened by 6 bases and J by 2 bases, with 12 bases between the two germline ends. CDR3 protein: CASKLTVGNQPQHF. DNA of the CDR3: TGCGCCAGCAAACTTACAGTCGGCAATCAGCCCCAGCATTTT.